The T cell receptor (beta chain) described here comes from a study of shared clonotypes between healthy human individuals. The CDR3 is 14 residues long. Trimming removed 2 bases from V and 5 bases from J, with 9 bases in between. CDR1 and CDR2 from the germline V gene are SGHTA and FQGNSA. Sequencing was performed with immunoSEQ multiplex PCR; in TCRdb, only in-frame clones are kept and a portion is missing. The top ten hold 0.13% to 0.15% of the sample, which has roughly 2.5 million clones, just over 90% seen once. V is TRBV7-2 and J is TRBJ1-4, with D uncertain. The clonotype originates from a man younger than 35 in good health. Specimen: naive CD4+ T cells sorted from blood. The sample's subset: CD45RA+ positively selected. The CDR3, as DNA: TGTGCCAGCAGCTTAAGTTGGCAGAATGAAAAACTGTTTTTT. Protein product: CASSLSWQNEKLFF.